Each of the 21 T cell receptor beta chains below was sequenced from the same sample in a study of Ad26.COV2.S vaccination and SARS-CoV-2 variants. The assay was immunoSEQ multiplex PCR, and TCRdb's table has in-frame clones only and misses some. This sample yields hundreds of thousands of clones, of which less than 90% are seen a single time; around 6.1% belongs to the top ten. The treatment: around 19 received Ad26.COV2.S at low or high dose, single or two shots; 5 received placebo; per-sample allocation not given. Following the first vaccine or placebo injection, samples were taken on day 63. Sequencing used peripheral blood, obtained in a trial of Ad26.COV2.S vaccine versus placebo. The source of these receptors is a person between 18 and 65 years old who received the Ad26.COV2.S COVID-19 vaccine or a placebo.

The chain joins TRBV2 to TRBJ2-3, with D perhaps TRBD1 (5 bases). V was shortened by 6 bases and J by 0 bases, with 7 bases between the two germline ends. The CDR3 extends over 13 amino acids. Looked up from germline, CDR1 is SNHLY and CDR2 is FYNNEI. This CDR3 reads CASRGASTDTQYF. The CDR3 coding sequence is TGTGCCAGCAGAGGGGCGAGCACAGATACGCAGTATTTT.

This clone has just one count. The chain employs TRBV10-3 and TRBJ2-7, with D tentatively TRBD1 (6 bases). Germline CDR1 is ENHRY and CDR2 is SYGVKD. The V and J ends lost 10 bases and 3 bases respectively, with 19 bases between them. This CDR3 comprises 14 residues. CDR3 coding DNA: TGTGCCACACACCAGGGGAGAACCAACTACGAGCAGTACTTC. It is translated as CATHQGRTNYEQYF.

This clone turned up a few times. The V and J genes are TRBV2 and TRBJ1-1, with D possibly being TRBD1 (6 bases). The CDR3 has 15 amino acids. The germline V and J ends were trimmed by 10 bases and 6 bases, with 24 bases remaining between them. CDR1 and CDR2 (germline): SNHLY, FYNNEI. CDR3 nucleotides: TGTGCCACCCCCGACAGGACCCTTGTCAACGCTGAAGCTTTCTTT. Its protein is CATPDRTLVNAEAFF.

This clone appeared once. The genes are TRBV5-1 and TRBJ1-1; TRBD1 agrees at 7 bases. The V and J ends lost 0 bases and 8 bases, in that order; junction bases with no gene match: 4. CDR3 size: 13 residues. Germline-derived CDR1 and CDR2 are SGHRS and YFSETQ. In DNA form, the CDR3 reads TGCGCCAGCAGCTTGGAAGGGGGCGGAGAAGCTTTCTTT. Translated: CASSLEGGGEAFF.

J is TRBJ2-3 and V is TRBV2; 9 bases map to TRBD1. The CDR3 covers 14 residues. Trimming took 9 bases from V and 3 from J; bases not matched to a gene: 7. Looked up from germline, CDR1 is SNHLY and CDR2 is FYNNEI. CDR3 loop: CARSYRGQTDTQYF. The CDR3 nucleotides are TGTGCCAGATCGTACAGGGGGCAAACAGATACGCAGTATTTT.

This chain links TRBV7-2 with TRBJ1-1, with a weak D call TRBD1 (5 bases). This CDR3 is 14 amino acids long. V dropped 2 bases and J dropped 1 base, with 8 bases sitting between them. CDR1 SGHTA and CDR2 FQGNSA come from the germline V gene. The CDR3 protein is CASSLRQGNTEAFF. In DNA, the CDR3 is TGTGCCAGCAGCTTAAGGCAGGGGAACACTGAAGCTTTCTTT.

This clone occurred a few times. The chain combines TRBV27 with TRBJ1-5; D is unclear. The V end was cut by 5 bases, the J end by 1 base, with 18 bases between. This CDR3 region has 17 residues. The germline CDR1 and CDR2 sequences are MNHEY and SMNVEV (reference sequence). CDR3 in amino acids: CASSRSPLESSNQPQHF. In DNA form, the CDR3 reads TGTGCCAGCAGTCGTTCACCGCTTGAATCGAGCAATCAGCCCCAGCATTTT.

V gene TRBV10-3 combines with J gene TRBJ2-5, with D possibly TRBD1 on 5 matching bases. V lost 10 bases and J 1 base, leaving 10 bases between the germline ends. Germline loops: CDR1 ENHRY, CDR2 SYGVKD. This CDR3 has 12 residues. In DNA form, the CDR3 reads TGTGCCAGCAAAGGGGTCCAAGAGACCCAGTACTTC. As protein: CASKGVQETQYF.

The CDR3 bases are TGTGCCAGCAGCCCCGGTATAGACCGCACAGATACGCAGTATTTT. Its translation: CASSPGIDRTDTQYF. The gene calls are TRBV5-4 and TRBJ2-3; D ambiguous. This CDR3 region has 15 residues. V was pared by 4 bases and J by 1 base, with 13 bases between. Germline V CDR1 and CDR2: SGHNT, YYREEE (reference sequence).

This clone has a handful of counts. The V gene is TRBV3-1 (or the pseudogene TRBV3-2), the J gene TRBJ2-1, with D perhaps matching TRBD2 (5 bases). V was shortened by 2 bases and J by 8 bases, with 22 bases between the two germline ends. The CDR3 runs 17 residues. Germline V gene sequence: CDR1 LGHDT, CDR2 YNNKEL (reference sequence). The DNA of the CDR3 is TGTGCCAGCAGCCAATACCTACCGGGATCAGCGAATGATGAGCAGTTCTTC. It yields the protein CASSQYLPGSANDEQFF.

The chain links TRBV29-1 to TRBJ1-1, with TRBD1 matching over 7 bases. CDR3 length: 13 residues. Germline CDR1 and CDR2: SQVTM and ANQGSEA. V gave up 7 bases and J gave up 4 bases; unmatched junction bases: 9. The DNA of the CDR3 is TGCAGCGCTATGGCAGGGGGAAGCACTGAAGCTTTCTTT. This translates into CSAMAGGSTEAFF.

The chain employs TRBV21-1 and TRBJ1-3. TRBV21-1 has pseudogene status. The CDR3 runs to 17 residues. CDR3 coding DNA: TGTGCCAGCAGCAAAGACGGGCGGGGACCTGGAGGAAACACCATATATTTT. Residues: CASSKDGRGPGGNTIYF.

The chain joins TRBV4-3 to TRBJ2-5; D possibly uses TRBD1 or TRBD2 (5 bases each). The germline gives CDR1 LGHNA, CDR2 YSLEER. The CDR3 consists of 15 residues. V was pared by 0 bases and J by 5 bases, with 13 bases between. The CDR3 DNA reads TGCGCCAGCAGCCAAGATAAGAGGGGCGGGGAGACCCAGTACTTC. Translated, it gives CASSQDKRGGETQYF.

This sequence joins TRBV7-2 and TRBJ1-2, with D perhaps matching TRBD1 (5 bases). CDR1 and CDR2 from the germline V gene are SGHTA and FQGNSA. V was pared by 3 bases and J by 4 bases, with 12 bases between. The CDR3 has 14 amino acids. The CDR3 loop reads CASSFEPGSYGYTF. CDR3 coding DNA: TGTGCCAGCAGCTTCGAACCAGGGAGCTATGGCTACACCTTC. Filled out from reference TRBV7-2 and TRBJ1-2, the complete variable domain reads GAGVSQSPSNKVTEKGKDVELRCDPISGHTALYWYRQSLGQGLEFLIYFQGNSAPDKSGLPSDRFSAERTGGSVSTLTIQRTQQEDSAVYLCASSFEPGSYGYTFGSGTRLTVV.

The J gene is TRBJ1-4, the V gene TRBV6-2 or TRBV6-3; D is perhaps TRBD1 (5 bases). CDR1 and CDR2 from the germline V gene are MNHEY and SVGEGT. The CDR3 runs to 15 residues. Trimming pared 0 bases from V and 8 bases from J, leaving 13 bases between. CDR3 nucleotides: TGTGCCAGCAGTTACTCTTCTGGGACGTACGAAAAACTGTTTTTT. Translated, it gives CASSYSSGTYEKLFF.

The rearrangement links TRBV5-6 to TRBJ2-6, with 10 bases identical to TRBD1. CDR3 length: 17 amino acids. Looked up from germline, CDR1 is SGHDT and CDR2 is YYEEEE. J gave up 0 bases and V 3 bases, and 3 bases lay outside the gene matches. The CDR3 loop reads CASSSGQGNSGANVLTF. The CDR3 DNA follows: TGTGCCAGCAGCTCGGGACAGGGGAACTCTGGGGCCAACGTCCTGACTTTC.

This sequence joins TRBV12-3 or TRBV12-4 and TRBJ2-7; 7 bases are shared with TRBD2. The length of the CDR3 is 12 residues. The J segment lost 7 bases and the V segment lost 5 bases, leaving 5 bases of the junction unmatched. This chain's CDR3 is CASSSGAWEQYF. The CDR3 nucleotides are TGTGCCAGCAGTAGCGGGGCGTGGGAGCAGTACTTC.

V and J are TRBV6-5 and TRBJ1-3; D gene unclear. Per germline, CDR1 MNHEY and CDR2 SVGAGI. V shed 8 bases and J shed 4 bases, with 9 bases lying between them. There are 12 residues in the CDR3. The CDR3 here is CASEALGNTIYF. Written as DNA, the CDR3 is TGTGCCAGCGAGGCTCTGGGAAACACCATATATTTT.

The chain links TRBV29-1 to TRBJ1-2, with unresolved D. This CDR3 contains 14 residues. Germline V CDR1 and CDR2: SQVTM, ANQGSEA. V shed 4 bases and J shed 3 bases, with 15 bases lying between them. CDR3 sequence (DNA): TGCAGCGTTGGGCGGGGATCGCAGTACTATGGCTACACCTTC. This sequence encodes CSVGRGSQYYGYTF.

This sequence joins TRBV14 and TRBJ2-1; 11 bases are a match to TRBD2. This CDR3 has 18 amino acids. Germline CDR1 SGHDN, CDR2 FVKESK. J was trimmed by 4 bases and V by 3 bases; bases with no gene match: 11. CDR3 sequence (DNA): TGTGCCAGCAGCCACCTGTCGGGACTAGCGGACCTGTACAATGAGCAGTTCTTC. Protein: CASSHLSGLADLYNEQFF.

The chain uses TRBV27 and TRBJ2-5, with D maybe TRBD1 (6 bases). Germline lookup yields CDR1 MNHEY and CDR2 SMNVEV (reference sequence). This CDR3 has 16 amino acids. V was pared by 8 bases and J by 5 bases, with 24 bases between. CDR3 amino acids: CASSGTDKGGWETQYF. CDR3 in DNA: TGTGCCAGCTCGGGCACAGATAAAGGGGGTTGGGAGACCCAGTACTTC.